This TCR beta chain stems from a study of CD8 T cells in ankylosing spondylitis (dated by TCRdb to about 2017). In the study overall: To find TCR variants linked to disease, the study profiled T cell receptor beta repertoires in ankylosing spondylitis patients and healthy donors. The full study cohort comprised around 25 ankylosing spondylitis patients and over a hundred healthy donors. Peripheral blood samples were taken, and synovial fluid was additionally collected from ankylosing spondylitis patients. The paper as a whole reports these results and caveats: According to the report, matched synovial fluid samples from ankylosing spondylitis patients were significantly enriched for the disease-linked clones. A CD8+ phenotype was shown by the disease-linked clones, which were found at relatively low frequencies in peripheral blood. Some TCR beta motif variants had previously been reported in synovial fluid and blood of reactive arthritis patients, which suggested common disease-initiation mechanisms. Blood from ankylosing spondylitis patients appeared to be characterized by a TCR beta motif made up of several highly homologous amino acid variants.

V and J lose 4 bases and 0 bases, and a span of 13 bases separates them. The CDR3 starts with the cysteine, ends with the phenylalanine, and has 15 residues. Kept here is only the CDR3 DNA, which spans 45 bases and is read in frame from base 1. CDR1 and CDR2 were assigned from the germline V gene as SGHRS and YFSETQ. Sequencer: Illumina HiSeq 2500. Quantitative 5'-RACE with molecular barcodes was the method used to prepare the TCR beta libraries. On the study's bioinformatics: Disease-linked TCR variants were identified with a new computational method built on a probabilistic model of VDJ rearrangement. TCRdb applied fastp at Q25 and MiXCR to the public reads, then kept only in-frame beta chains. Entries are consolidated by CDR3 protein sequence, retaining the most common genes and DNA. These V and J calls are TCRdb output, not the study's own analysis. The sample table holds more than 95,000 distinct CDR3 sequences, of which about 8.6% were seen once. Of the sample, nearly 10% falls within the top ten clones.

Ten or more counts support this clonotype. No cognate antigen has been identified for it. The input lacks base qualities; no much larger clone sits a single base away. The sequenced material came from blood, either unsorted or a sorted T cell fraction (not recorded which). This TCR was sampled from a male donor with ankylosing spondylitis or in good health (not recorded which). The V and J segments used are TRBV5-1 and TRBJ1-1; too little of a D gene remains to name it. The CDR3 corresponds to CASSVGGSMNTEAFF. The nucleotide sequence is TGCGCCAGCAGCGTGGGAGGGTCCATGAACACTGAAGCTTTCTTT.